This TCR beta chain was recovered during a study of blood T cell repertoires in COVID-19. Turning to the study itself: Nucleic acid was either cDNA or gDNA, and it came from T cells, B-cell-depleted T cells, or PBMCs.

The CDR3 contains 14 residues. The germline gives CDR1 MDHEN, CDR2 SYDVKM. The V end was cut by 6 bases, the J end by 4 bases, with 15 bases between. Under the authors' procedure: From reference gene primer amplification, estimates of nucleated cell counts were derived. TCRdb's table, derived via immunoSEQ multiplex PCR, lists solely in-frame clones and lacks some. The DNA was the basis for D and trimming; V, J and clone size are from that table. The repertoire consists of approximately 110,000 clones, with about four fifths occurring once and the leading ten covering 37%. The sequence derives from an elderly man with acute or convalescent COVID-19. Specimen: peripheral blood. This chain joins TRBV28 and TRBJ1-1, with TRBD1 as a possible D gene (5 bases). The CDR3 here is CASSLGAGSTEAFF. The CDR3 DNA reads TGTGCCAGCAGCCTCGGGGCGGGATCCACTGAAGCTTTCTTT.